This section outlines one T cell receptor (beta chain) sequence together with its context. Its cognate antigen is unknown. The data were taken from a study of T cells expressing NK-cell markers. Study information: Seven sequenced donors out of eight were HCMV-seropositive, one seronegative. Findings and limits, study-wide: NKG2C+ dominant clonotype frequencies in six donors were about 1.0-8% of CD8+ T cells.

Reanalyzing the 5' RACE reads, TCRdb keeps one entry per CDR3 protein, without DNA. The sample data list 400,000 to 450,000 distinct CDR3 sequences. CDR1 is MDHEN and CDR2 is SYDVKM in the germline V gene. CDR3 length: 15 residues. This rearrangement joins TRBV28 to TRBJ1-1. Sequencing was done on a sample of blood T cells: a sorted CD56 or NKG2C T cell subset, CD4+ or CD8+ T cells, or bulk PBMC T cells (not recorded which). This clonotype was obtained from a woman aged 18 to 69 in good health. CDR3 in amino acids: CASSLTHPENTEAFF.